The 24 T cell receptor beta chains listed next were all sequenced from one sample in a study of blood T cell repertoires in COVID-19. Assay: immunoSEQ multiplex PCR; the TCRdb copy retains only in-frame clones and omits some. Here the sample spans approximately 140,000 clones, more than 80% being singletons. Sequenced input: peripheral blood. These receptors were taken from a man between 18 and 35 years old with COVID-19, enrolled during active disease.

The gene calls are TRBV10-1 and TRBJ1-5; the D is unclear. Trimming took 2 bases from V and 0 from J, leaving 5 bases between them. Germline V gene data show CDR1 as WNHNN and CDR2 as SYGVQD (reference sequence). This CDR3 spans 14 amino acids. CDR3 coding DNA: TGCGCCAGCAGTGAGCGTATTAGCAATCAGCCCCAGCATTTT. Its translation is CASSERISNQPQHF.

V and J are TRBV7-9 and TRBJ1-2; TRBD1 agrees at 7 bases. Germline CDR1 is SEHNR and CDR2 is FQNEAQ (reference sequence). The CDR3 covers 12 residues. J lost 8 bases, V lost 10 bases, and 10 bases had no gene match. CDR3: CATDRESIGYTF. The CDR3 DNA reads TGTGCCACTGACAGGGAGTCCATCGGCTACACCTTC.

The chain uses TRBV27 and TRBJ1-5; unclear D gene. The CDR3 consists of 12 residues. Germline V gene sequence: CDR1 MNHEY, CDR2 SMNVEV (reference sequence). The V and J ends lost 5 bases and 7 bases respectively, with 9 bases between them. The CDR3 loop reads CASSPKRQPQHF. The CDR3 DNA is TGTGCCAGCAGTCCTAAACGGCAGCCCCAGCATTTT.

This sequence joins TRBV28 and TRBJ2-2; possibly TRBD1 for D (5 bases). Germline V CDR1 and CDR2: MDHEN, SYDVKM. The CDR3 covers 16 residues. The ends were cut back, 4 bases at V and 3 bases at J, with 15 bases in the middle. CDR3: CASSSSADSYTGELFF. The CDR3 DNA reads TGTGCCAGCAGTTCATCCGCCGACAGCTACACCGGGGAGCTGTTTTTT.

There are a few counts of this clone. This chain links TRBV7-9 with TRBJ2-3, with TRBD1 matching 8 bases. The CDR3 contains 16 residues. V was clipped by 2 bases and J by 2 bases; unmatched bases: 6. Germline V gene lookup returns CDR1 SEHNR and CDR2 FQNEAQ (reference sequence). The CDR3 sequence is CASSLYRGQATDTQYF. CDR3 DNA: TGTGCCAGCAGCTTATATAGGGGACAGGCCACAGATACGCAGTATTTT.

The chain couples TRBV5-4 to TRBJ1-1; a weak D match, TRBD1 (5 bases). CDR3 length: 15 residues. V was shortened by 3 bases and J by 2 bases, with 14 bases between the two germline ends. CDR1 SGHNT and CDR2 YYREEE come from the germline V gene (reference sequence). DNA of the CDR3: TGTGCCAGCAGCTCGGGGGGGACGGGTAACACTGAAGCTTTCTTT. Amino acids: CASSSGGTGNTEAFF.

The genes are TRBV4-1 and TRBJ2-1, with a possible D match to TRBD1 (6 bases). Between the trimmed V and J ends, which lost 3 bases and 6 bases, there was a span of 18 bases. The germline V gene encodes CDR1 MGHRA and CDR2 YSYEKL. This CDR3 has 16 residues. The chain's CDR3 is CASSQITGTTGNEQFF. The CDR3 nucleotides read TGCGCCAGCAGCCAGATTACCGGGACGACAGGCAATGAGCAGTTCTTC.

The gene calls are TRBV27 and TRBJ2-7; possibly TRBD2 for D (7 bases). This CDR3 has 17 amino acids. Germline V lookup: CDR1 MNHEY, CDR2 SMNVEV (reference sequence). Deletions cut 6 bases from V and 0 bases from J, with 21 bases between. CDR3 DNA: TGTGCCAGCAGCCCCGCGGGGGCCATGGGAATCTCCTACGAGCAGTACTTC. Amino acids: CASSPAGAMGISYEQYF.

The chain uses TRBV27 and TRBJ1-2; D not certain. The CDR3 is 14 residues long. Germline V gene sequence: CDR1 MNHEY, CDR2 SMNVEV (reference sequence). Trimming shortened V by 5 bases and J by 4 bases, and 14 bases separated the two germline ends. The chain's CDR3 is CASSPSPGAYGYTF. CDR3 in DNA: TGTGCCAGCAGTCCCTCCCCAGGTGCCTATGGCTACACCTTC.

This sequence joins TRBV4-2 and TRBJ1-6; 9 nucleotides agree with TRBD1. V was clipped by 3 bases and J by 7 bases; unmatched bases: 10. The CDR3 extends over 17 amino acids. Germline CDR1 reads LGHNA; CDR2 reads YNFKEQ. This CDR3 reads CASSHSSFGQGNSPLHF. The CDR3, as DNA: TGTGCCAGCAGCCACAGTTCCTTCGGACAGGGGAATTCACCCCTCCACTTT.

The chain is built from TRBV28 and TRBJ2-1, with D unclear. Trimming removed 2 bases at V and 0 bases at J, with 11 bases between. Germline-derived CDR1 and CDR2 are MDHEN and SYDVKM. CDR3 size: 16 residues. The CDR3 here is CASSLDSSPSYNEQFF. DNA for the CDR3: TGTGCCAGCAGTTTAGACTCCTCTCCCTCCTACAATGAGCAGTTCTTC.

The genes are TRBV7-2 and TRBJ2-3, with D possibly TRBD2 on 5 matching bases. V lost 8 bases and J 3 bases, leaving 15 bases between the germline ends. Germline CDR1 SGHTA, CDR2 FQGNSA. CDR3 length equals 14 residues. DNA of the CDR3: TGTGCCAGCGATTGGGGAGATCTTACAGATACGCAGTATTTT. It specifies CASDWGDLTDTQYF.

J is TRBJ2-3 and V is TRBV20-1; 8 nucleotides match TRBD1. Germline CDR1 DFQATT, CDR2 SNEGSKA (reference sequence). Germline trimming cut 3 bases from V and 6 bases from J; bases unmatched to any gene: 11. The CDR3 spans 15 residues. CDR3 DNA: TGCAGTGCTAGTGGCAGGGGGCCAGGAGGGGATACGCAGTATTTT. Its protein product is CSASGRGPGGDTQYF.

This chain connects TRBV19 to TRBJ2-7, with 10 bases matching TRBD1. V lost 5 bases to trimming and J lost 6 bases; unmatched junction nucleotides: 4. The CDR3 totals 13 residues. CDR1 LNHDA and CDR2 SQIVND come from the germline V gene (reference sequence). In DNA form, the CDR3 reads TGTGCCAGTAGTGGGACAGGGGTATCCGAGCAGTACTTC. It specifies CASSGTGVSEQYF.

The V and J genes are TRBV6-5 and TRBJ2-2; D is perhaps TRBD2 (5 bases). The germline gives CDR1 MNHEY, CDR2 SVGAGI. CDR3 size: 13 residues. V gave up 1 base and J gave up 6 bases, with 6 bases separating them. The CDR3 coding sequence is TGTGCCAGCAGTTACTTCGGGGCCGGGGAGCTGTTTTTT. This sequence encodes CASSYFGAGELFF.

The chain carries TRBV7-6 and TRBJ2-3, with 8 bases matching TRBD2. The CDR3 covers 16 residues. Trimming removed 4 bases from V and 0 bases from J; junction bases left unmatched: 6. Germline V gives CDR1 SGHVS, CDR2 FNYEAQ. The CDR3 coding sequence is TGTGCCAGCAGCTCGTTAGCGGGAAGCAGCACAGATACGCAGTATTTT. Residues: CASSSLAGSSTDTQYF.

V usage is TRBV7-8 and J usage is TRBJ2-7, with 9 bases that match TRBD1. CDR3 length equals 15 residues. Germline V gene sequence: CDR1 SGHVS, CDR2 FQNEAQ. With 4 bases clipped from V and 3 bases from J, the junction kept 7 bases outside the gene matches. The CDR3 sequence is CASSYAGTGFYEQYF. CDR3 nucleotide sequence: TGTGCCAGCAGCTACGCCGGGACAGGGTTCTACGAGCAGTACTTC.

The CDR3 DNA follows: TGTGCCATCAGTGGAGGACTAGCGGGCTACGAGCAGTACTTC. This sequence encodes CAISGGLAGYEQYF. The chain links TRBV10-3 to TRBJ2-7, with 11 bases that match TRBD2. With 4 bases clipped from V and 3 bases from J, the junction kept 2 bases outside the gene matches. This CDR3 is built from 14 residues. Germline assignment: CDR1 ENHRY and CDR2 SYGVKD.

The chain links TRBV2 to TRBJ1-6; no clear D gene. The germline V gene has CDR1 SNHLY and CDR2 FYNNEI. The CDR3 consists of 14 residues. With 8 bases removed from V and 0 bases from J, the gap between germline ends came to 8 bases. The CDR3 is CASRGRSYNSPLHF. CDR3 in DNA: TGTGCCAGCCGGGGTCGCTCCTATAATTCACCCCTCCACTTT. Full variable domain (outside the CDR3, taken from reference TRBV2 and TRBJ1-6): EPEVTQTPSHQVTQMGQEVILRCVPISNHLYFYWYRQILGQKVEFLVSFYNNEISEKSEIFDDQFSVERPDGSNFTLKIRSTKLEDSAMYFCASRGRSYNSPLHFGNGTRLTVT.

The sample holds a few counts of this clone. The rearrangement joins TRBV9 to TRBJ2-7; 9 bases map to TRBD1. The CDR3 loop spans 15 amino acids. The junction had 10 bases not matched to a gene; V was cut back by 4 bases and J by 5 bases. Germline V gene sequence: CDR1 SGDLS, CDR2 YYNGEE. The CDR3 loop reads CASSILGQGFNEQYF. The CDR3 bases are TGTGCCAGCAGCATCCTTGGACAGGGGTTCAACGAGCAGTACTTC.

CDR3 loop: CASSFQGTGLSNEQFF. The CDR3 DNA reads as TGTGCCAGCAGCTTTCAAGGGACAGGGCTGAGCAATGAGCAGTTCTTC. The chain employs TRBV5-6 and TRBJ2-1; 9 bases line up with TRBD1. Germline CDR1 is SGHDT and CDR2 is YYEEEE. The length of the CDR3 is 16 residues. The ends lost 2 bases at V and 6 bases at J; junction bases unmatched: 9.

The V and J genes are TRBV28 and TRBJ1-2; the D gene is possibly TRBD1 (6 bases). Germline assignment: CDR1 MDHEN and CDR2 SYDVKM. The ends were cut back, 6 bases at V and 4 bases at J, with 21 bases in the middle. CDR3 length: 16 residues. For the CDR3, the DNA is TGTGCCAGCAGGCATAACAGGGAGTGGGCCCCCTATGGCTACACCTTC. This translates into CASRHNREWAPYGYTF.

The chain joins TRBV18 to TRBJ2-7; TRBD1 matches at 11 bases. The CDR3 is 15 amino acids. Per the germline V gene, CDR1 is KGHSH and CDR2 is LQKENI. V lost 1 base to trimming and J lost 5 bases; unmatched junction nucleotides: 4. CDR3 bases: TGTGCCAGCTCACCACAGGACAGGGGGCTTGACGAGCAGTACTTC. Amino acid sequence: CASSPQDRGLDEQYF.

The gene calls are TRBV5-6 and TRBJ2-1; TRBD1 aligns across 10 bases. With V trimmed by 3 bases and J by 7 bases, 7 bases remained unmatched. CDR3 size: 15 residues. CDR1 and CDR2 from the germline V gene are SGHDT and YYEEEE. This chain's CDR3 is CASSSGTGVLNEQFF. CDR3 DNA sequence: TGTGCCAGCAGCTCCGGGACAGGGGTCCTGAATGAGCAGTTCTTC.